The clone carrying this TCR beta chain has a single count. Antigen specificity is unknown. Trimming took 1 base from V and 1 from J, leaving 14 bases between them. CDR1 and CDR2 (germline): MGHDK, SYGVNS. The CDR3 sequence is 16 residues long. The data were taken from a study of early stage breast cancer tumors. Study details: Among around 12 ER+/PR+/HER2- tumors, eight were ductal, four lobular. Each sample averaged approximately 10-fold read coverage.

Profiled with immunoSEQ multiplex PCR; TCRdb holds only in-frame clones, not every one. The data show tens of thousands of clones, 74% seen once. Study-level findings and limits: Tumors had roughly 2.4-fold higher T cell density and higher clonality than adjacent normal breast tissue.

This chain uses TRBV25-1 with TRBJ2-7, with D perhaps TRBD1 (5 bases). The origin of this receptor is a person between 55 and 70 years old with breast cancer. Sequences were obtained from blood. The CDR3 DNA reads TGTGCCAGCAGTGAATGGGGCCGGCGAAGATCCTACGAGCAGTACTTC. It translates to CASSEWGRRRSYEQYF.